This T cell receptor beta chain was recorded in a study of cytomegalovirus exposure and HLA in healthy donors (dated by TCRdb to between 2016 and 2019). About the study as a whole: An earlier analysis of several hundred of the donors reported about 300 Gb of sequence data and 95 million to 120 million unique TCR beta sequences obtained from about 179 million T cells. To predict cytomegalovirus infection status, the study brought together high-throughput TCR immunosequencing, statistical association of individual TCRs with disease status, and machine learning. Of the 350 to 400 genotyped donors, 65% to 90% fell in the genetic ancestry cluster associated with self-reported Caucasian donors. To study patterns of TCR occurrence, a later analysis re-analyzed previously published TCR beta repertoires from more than 550 donors and added high-resolution HLA genotyping. Every repertoire in the discovery cohort had been generated on one and the same sequencing platform. Typing coverage differed by locus: A, B, C, DRB1 and DQB1 were typed in roughly 620-630 donors, DQA1 in around 500, DPA1 in some 610, and DPB1 in around 490. To decide whether each TCR beta V gene segment behaved as functional or pseudogenic, an earlier analysis of approximately 590 of the donors relied on high-throughput TCR beta sequencing. In addition to the first cohort of several hundred subjects, a separate validation cohort of some 120 different subjects was used. An early release that covered about 600 HLA-typed donors contained about 300 gigabases of sequencing data and 75 million to 100 million unique TCR sequences. Rather than using new phenotypic data, the later analysis identified candidate immune exposures from TCR beta sequences and from how often those sequences occurred across donors. The study used immunosequencing to profile the T cell repertoires of hundreds of subjects and linked those repertoires to cytomegalovirus serostatus. Genome-wide SNP genotypes for about 55% of the roughly 670 donors were used in a later genetic analysis, which treated that subset as a discovery cohort. Roughly 5 DR-DQ haplotypes were handled as single units for association and clustering, since linkage in the cohort was strong. The study aimed to test whether signatures of past pathogen exposure could be identified by cataloging public T cell receptors. Across 398 genotyped donors of the cohort, an average of about 220,000 unique TCR beta nucleotide sequences per donor were sequenced, and 15% to 20% of those sequences were non-productive. Donor age, sex, ethnicity and CMV serostatus were compiled alongside the repertoire data. Both class I and class II loci were covered by HLA typing, at four-digit resolution.

Summary of the overall study and its limitations: A further reported finding was that TCR beta sequences accurately predicted the HLA-A and HLA-B alleles for most subjects in the first cohort. According to a later genetic analysis, donors in an Asian-associated ancestry cluster had fewer N-insertions in productive TCRs than the roughly 700-donor mean. Presence/absence analyses assumed roughly uniform sequencing depth across donors, an assumption that may not hold. The sequencing pipeline was judged likely to have produced a cluster of highly shared sequence variants as a technical artifact. Specific HLA alleles were associated with 15,000 to 20,000 TCR beta sequences at a false discovery rate of 0.05 in a later analysis. Most CMV-associated TCR beta chains appeared to be HLA-restricted in a later analysis, and the HLA associations seemed to be driven largely by CMV exposure. In a later analysis, the rate of TCR association differed among HLA loci, with DRB1 alleles having the most associated TCRs and HLA-C alleles having the fewest. In both the original and validation cohorts, the classifier was reported to diagnose cytomegalovirus status with high specificity and sensitivity. Correlated functional status among segregating V segments might be attributable to linkage disequilibrium, but an unknown experimental factor could not be ruled out. The study listed 150 to 200 TCR beta chains as associated with cytomegalovirus. Because counts were too low, roughly 16 rarely observed V segments, including chromosome 9 orphons, were left out of the earlier analysis of 587 of the donors. In an earlier analysis of around 600 of the donors, most TCR beta V segments were observed in productive rearrangements about 87% or about 30% of the time, broadly matching IMGT annotations. HLA typing was unavailable for some donors at each locus, so association tests used only the typed subset. CMV serostatus was the only immune exposure information available for the cohort. This cohort had only TCR beta chains sequenced, and the lack of alpha or paired-chain data limited which features could be detected. A later analysis reported that several top co-occurrence clusters appeared linked to parvovirus B19, influenza, CMV and Epstein-Barr virus. In a later analysis, HLA-associated TCR beta chains were found to be more clonally expanded and to have lower generation probabilities than equally common non-associated chains. In vitro tests confirmed that a few of the cytomegalovirus-associated TCR beta chains recognize cytomegalovirus antigens. Assigning TCR associations to individual alleles was difficult when HLA alleles, especially DR and DQ, strongly co-occurred. It was suggested by the authors that the approach could potentially be generalized to other disease states and immunological phenotypes. Across donors, most TCR sequences were observed very rarely, whereas some public TCRs were present in many individuals. An association between a missense DCLRE1C variant and V-gene and J-gene trimming of TCR beta chains was found in a later genetic analysis and replicated in an independent cohort.

In total, roughly 670 healthy bone marrow donors made up the cohort. At the time of sampling, all cohort members were nominally healthy, though unrecorded immune exposures were likely present. The donor was CMV seronegative and was included in the group of a few hundred seronegative cohort members. A peripheral blood sample was collected from each donor, and TCR beta sequencing was performed on peripheral blood mononuclear cells. Genomic DNA was extracted from the blood cell samples with the Qiagen DNeasy Blood Extraction Kit. As for this clone: There is no known antigen for this receptor. The sample holds no much larger clone one base away, and base qualities are not on file.

Receptor libraries were prepared by the immunoSEQ multiplex PCR assay. The multiplex PCR relied on a mix of 60 forward primers for TCR Vbeta segments and 13 reverse primers for TCR Jbeta segments. The CDR3 region of rearranged TCR beta genes was amplified from genomic DNA by a multiplex PCR assay. On the Illumina HiSeq System, the amplified TCR beta libraries were sequenced as 87-base-pair reads. Per the source publication's procedure: In a later analysis, some 80 million unique TCR beta chains were counted across the roughly 700 repertoires, and about 9.9 million of these chains were shared by at least two donors. Raw reads were error-corrected and collapsed into unique sequences by a nearest-neighbor algorithm in which closely related sequences were merged to remove PCR and sequencing errors. To assign V, D and J gene segments, CDR3 sequences were aligned to IMGT reference sequences. For a sequence to be retained, a match of at least six nucleotides to both a V gene segment and a J gene segment was required. Rearrangements were called productive when the CDR3 lacked stop codons and stayed in frame with V and J; all others were non-productive. CDR3 was defined according to IMGT convention as the region running from the second conserved V-encoded cysteine to the conserved J-encoded phenylalanine. Sequences without an unambiguous match to a single V gene segment were excluded from the earlier analysis of about 640 of the donors. An earlier analysis of some 610 of the donors called V segments functional above 56.7% productive rearrangements and segregating when the between-donor standard deviation exceeded 5%. To diagnose cytomegalovirus status from the catalog of TCR beta chain sequences, a statistical classification framework was built. V and J gene assignment, in a later analysis, came from comparing TCR nucleotide sequences with IMGT/GENE-DB human TR gene sequences. A later analysis assigned CDR3 sequences and most-parsimonious VDJ recombination scenarios with the TCRdist pipeline. In a later analysis, each TCR beta chain was defined by its CDR3 amino acid sequence together with its V-gene family, and reads without a unique V-gene family were excluded. In a later analysis, nearly 600 highly shared, low-generation-probability nucleotide sequences were removed to address suspected cross-contamination and a sequencing artifact. In a later analysis, a clonal expansion index was calculated for each public chain from normalized within-repertoire ranks of inferred template counts. A later analysis computed generation probabilities with a VDJ recombination model fitted to out-of-frame rearrangements, and checked the results against IGoR. In a later analysis, hypergeometric tests were used to score TCR-TCR, TCR-HLA and TCR-CMV co-occurrence, with a repertoire-size bias correction applied to TCR pairs. False discovery rates were estimated in a later analysis by permuting HLA or CMV assignments 20 times. In a later analysis, co-occurring TCRs were grouped using DBSCAN, with TCRdist sequence similarity added in when clustering inside HLA-allele-positive subsets. Repertoires with fewer than 30,000 or more than 120,000 public chains, plus five repertoires with anomalous nucleotide sharing, were excluded from co-occurrence clustering. TCRdb re-hosts the immuneACCESS table, in-frame sequences only. Its copies lack some clones; in the studies checked, an unresolved V gene accounts for under half of them, and the cause for the rest is not known. The DNA was the basis for D and trimming; V, J and clone size are from that table. In all, the sample holds about 160,000 clones, and 80% of those were seen once. The top ten clones comprise approximately 4.5% of the sample.

Sample: PBMCs. The clonotype comes from a man aged 30-40 years in good health and CMV-seronegative.

The sequenced DNA is TGTGCCAGTAGGGGGATAGGGGTAACGCAGCCCCAGCATTTT. Its protein product is CASRGIGVTQPQHF. The sequence is built from TRBV19 and TRBJ1-5; perhaps TRBD1 is the D gene, with 5 bases matching. Trimming costs V 6 bases and J 7 bases, and their ends lie 16 bases apart. Measured from the cysteine to the phenylalanine, the CDR3 is 14 residues long. Just the 42-base CDR3 DNA is kept, in frame starting at base 1. Taken from the germline V gene (reference sequence), the CDR1 and CDR2 loops are LNHDA and SQIVND.